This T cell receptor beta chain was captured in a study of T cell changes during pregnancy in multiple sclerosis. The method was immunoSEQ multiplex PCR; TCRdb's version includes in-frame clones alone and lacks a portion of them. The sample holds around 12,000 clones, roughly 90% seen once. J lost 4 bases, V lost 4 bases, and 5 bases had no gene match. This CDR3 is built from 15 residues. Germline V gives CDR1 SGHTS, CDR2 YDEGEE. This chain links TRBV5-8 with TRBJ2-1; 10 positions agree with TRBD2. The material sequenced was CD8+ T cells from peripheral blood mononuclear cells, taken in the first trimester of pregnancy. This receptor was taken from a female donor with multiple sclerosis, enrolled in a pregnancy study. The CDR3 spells CASSEGLASYNEQFF. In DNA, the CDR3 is TGTGCCAGCAGCGAGGGACTAGCGTCTTACAATGAGCAGTTCTTC. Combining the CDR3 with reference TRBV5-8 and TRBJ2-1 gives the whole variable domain EAGVTQSPTHLIKTRGQQATLRCSPISGHTSVYWYQQALGLGLQFLLWYDEGEERNRGNFPPRFSGRQFPNYSSELNVNALELEDSALYLCASSEGLASYNEQFFGPGTRLTVL.